The 18 T cell receptor beta chains given below trace back to one sample, sequenced in a study of monozygotic twins with inflammatory bowel disease (dated by TCRdb to about 2019). Library generation was performed with 5' RACE. The sequencer was an Illumina HiSeq 2500. After TCRdb reprocessed the reads, each CDR3 protein sequence was kept as one row, without DNA. This sample's table has entries for some 150,000 distinct CDR3 sequences. The top ten constitute over 1% of the sample. Input material: blood. The receptor source for this set is a human donor with ulcerative colitis or Crohn's disease, or a healthy co-twin of an affected twin (not recorded which).

CDR3 loop: CASSLLRNTGELFF. The chain joins TRBV5-6 to TRBJ2-2. CDR3 length: 14 amino acids. Germline loops: CDR1 SGHDT, CDR2 YYEEEE.

The V gene is TRBV11-2, the J gene TRBJ2-1; no DNA is available, so the TRBD2 call from TCRdb remains unchecked. Germline CDR1 reads SGHAT; CDR2 reads FQNNGV. The CDR3 length is 11 residues. The CDR3 protein is CASSSGLAQIF. Full variable domain (rest looked up from reference TRBV11-2 and TRBJ2-1): EAGVAQSPRYKIIEKRQSVAFWCNPISGHATLYWYQQILGQGPKLLIQFQNNGVVDDSQLPKDRFSAERLKGVDSTLKIQPAKLEDSAVYLCASSSGLAQIFGPGTRLTVL.

The V gene is TRBV9, the J gene TRBJ2-4; TCRdb's D call of TRBD1 is untestable without DNA. The CDR3 extends over 12 amino acids. Germline values: CDR1 SGDLS, CDR2 YYNGEE. The CDR3 is CASSSRQGWFNF. The full variable domain, with the rest looked up from reference TRBV9 and TRBJ2-4, is DSGVTQTPKHLITATGQRVTLRCSPRSGDLSVYWYQQSLDQGLQFLIQYYNGEERAKGNILERFSAQQFPDLHSELNLSSLELGDSALYFCASSSRQGWFNFGAGTRLSVL.

The V call is TRBV7-2, the J call TRBJ1-3. This CDR3 region has 15 residues. Germline loops: CDR1 SGHTA, CDR2 FQGNSA. The chain's CDR3 is CASSLPRGTGNTIYF.

The chain's CDR3 is CASSLRGLEPYEQYF. This chain joins TRBV5-6 and TRBJ2-7; TCRdb's assignment of TRBD1 cannot be checked, as there is no DNA. Germline assignment: CDR1 SGHDT and CDR2 YYEEEE. This CDR3 is built from 15 residues.

The rearrangement links TRBV20-1 to TRBJ2-3. The CDR3 consists of 14 residues. Germline assignment: CDR1 DFQATT and CDR2 SNEGSKA (reference sequence). The CDR3 protein is CSASFWWGTDTQYF.

The chain uses TRBV29-1 and TRBJ2-1. In germline, CDR1 is SQVTM, CDR2 ANQGSEA. The CDR3 loop spans 14 amino acids. The chain's CDR3 is CSVEDWGSYNEQFF.

The gene calls are TRBV3-1 and TRBJ2-3. Looked up from germline, CDR1 is LGHDT and CDR2 is YNNKEL (reference sequence). The CDR3 has 15 amino acids. CDR3 in amino acids: CASSHGRYLTDTQYF.

The chain is built from TRBV5-4 and TRBJ2-5; TCRdb's assignment of TRBD1 cannot be checked, as there is no DNA. Per germline, CDR1 SGHNT and CDR2 YYREEE (reference sequence). The CDR3 contains 13 residues. The CDR3 spells CASSFGGEETQYF.

The genes are TRBV9 and TRBJ2-5; TCRdb returns TRBD2, unconfirmable since there is no DNA. CDR1 is SGDLS and CDR2 is YYNGEE in the germline V gene. The CDR3 sequence is 16 residues long. The chain's CDR3 is CASSARTSGSQETQYF.

V usage is TRBV12-3 or TRBV12-4 and J usage is TRBJ1-1. CDR3 length equals 12 residues. The CDR3 spells CASSSMNTEAFF.

The chain carries TRBV12-3 or TRBV12-4 and TRBJ2-2; TCRdb's D gene call, TRBD2, goes unchecked for lack of DNA. The CDR3 is made up of 13 amino acids. This CDR3 reads CASSPPRTGELFF.

The chain uses TRBV5-5 and TRBJ1-5. The CDR3 sequence is 14 residues long. CDR1 and CDR2 from the germline V gene are SGHKS and YYEKEE (reference sequence). The CDR3 sequence is CASSPNGGNQPQHF.

This rearrangement joins TRBV7-3 to TRBJ2-6; TCRdb picks TRBD1, but there is no DNA to check that call. Germline-derived CDR1 and CDR2 are SGHTA and FQGTGA. The CDR3 runs 20 residues. CDR3 region: CASSFSPGTGGVSGANVLTF.

The chain links TRBV15 to TRBJ1-3; TCRdb gives TRBD1 as the D gene, but with no DNA this cannot be confirmed. This CDR3 is built from 17 residues. In germline, CDR1 is LNHNV, CDR2 YYDKDF (reference sequence). The chain's CDR3 is CATSRSIGQDSGNTIYF.

The chain combines TRBV6-5 with TRBJ1-5; TCRdb names TRBD1, which stays unverified in the absence of DNA. CDR3 length equals 15 residues. Germline V CDR1 and CDR2: MNHEY, SVGAGI. This chain's CDR3 is CASSHLGQPNQPQHF.

The rearrangement uses TRBV5-1 and TRBJ2-3; with no DNA, the TCRdb D assignment of TRBD1 cannot be verified. Germline V gene lookup returns CDR1 SGHRS and CDR2 YFSETQ. The CDR3 is 15 amino acids. CDR3 sequence reads: CASSLEAGEIVTQYF.

This chain uses TRBV20-1 with TRBJ2-1; the TRBD2 assignment by TCRdb is unverifiable without DNA. The length of the CDR3 is 14 residues. The V gene's germline CDR1 is DFQATT and CDR2 SNEGSKA (reference sequence). The CDR3 loop is CSATSGRETNEQFF.